What follows describes a single T cell receptor (beta chain). There are a few counts of this clonotype. Its specific antigen is unknown. No much larger clone exists at a distance of one base, and base qualities are not known. CDR1 and CDR2, per the germline V gene, are SQVTM and ANQGSEA. Spanning cysteine to phenylalanine, the CDR3 consists of 14 amino acids. Only the CDR3 portion is preserved as DNA: 42 bases, with reading frame beginning at the first base. Stable Graves' hyperthyroidism was defined as the absence of progression to ophthalmopathy over 18 months of follow-up. Hyperthyroidism patients were newly diagnosed, with disease duration under 2 months, and aged 18 to 65 years. The study excluded patients with uncontrolled infections, other autoimmune diseases, pregnancy or lactation. Clinical symptoms, serum thyroxine and TRAb, thyroid ultrasound, and orbital computed tomography formed the basis for the diagnoses. Ficoll-Paque density gradient centrifugation was used to isolate PBMCs from 8.5 to 10 ml of fresh peripheral blood. Trizol reagent was used to extract total RNA, and RNA quality was then checked on an Agilent 2100 Bioanalyzer.

The data stem from a study of T cells in Graves' hyperthyroidism and ophthalmopathy (dated by TCRdb to between 2018 and 2021). Notes on the research overall: Peripheral blood was sampled at the time of initial diagnosis, prior to any treatment. TCR V-J signatures able to tell the groups apart were searched for in a discovery cohort of about a hundred patients, of whom 43 had Graves' ophthalmopathy and about 60 had stable Graves' hyperthyroidism. Whether ophthalmopathy could be predicted prospectively was tested in an independent validation cohort made up of under 20 hyperthyroidism patients plus 17 patients who later progressed to ophthalmopathy. The 90 to 100 discovery patients were randomly split 7:3 into training and test sets. In roughly six Graves' hyperthyroidism patients, the study also compared T-cell repertoires from thyroid tissue with T-cell repertoires from blood. After sampling, hyperthyroidism patients received methimazole starting at 30 mg daily, and ophthalmopathy patients received high-dose intravenous methylprednisolone. The paper reports TCR Vbeta CDR3 sequencing of more than 120 peripheral blood samples: around 45 ophthalmopathy, some 80 hyperthyroidism and around 17 progressor patients. The paper's findings and limits, for the study overall: A model built on a 13 V-J signature distinguished ophthalmopathy from stable hyperthyroidism, reaching about 88% sensitivity and 81% to 83% specificity in cross-validation and 80%/75% in testing. In validation, the model predicted progression to ophthalmopathy with approximately 69% sensitivity and approximately 78% specificity, a median of 6.5 months before onset. Sample size was not statistically predetermined, and investigators were not blinded to group allocation. Most expanded thyroid clonotypes (frequency above 0.001) were also detected in blood, a finding suggesting that blood repertoires may reflect thyroid immune responses.

The TCR beta CDR3 regions were amplified from RNA transcripts. The first round of RT-PCR for the TCR CDR3 was performed with the HTBI primer set and the Qiagen OneStep RT-PCR kit. The libraries were constructed in a second round of multiplex PCR and then size-selected and purified. The libraries were sequenced on an Illumina HiSeq2000 using paired-end 100 bp reads. Per the authors' processing: SOAPnuke was used to process the raw data, with reads discarded if the reads contained adapters or uncalled bases, had a mean Phred below 15, or lacked an exact constant-primer or identifier match. COPE v1.2.5 was used to merge high-quality paired reads, and clonotypes were defined as unique nucleotide sequences. MiTCR v1.1 was used to align clonotypes to the IMGT TRBV, TRBD and TRBJ reference segments. Analysis was restricted to V-J combinations with a frequency above 0.0001, which covered just over 98% of repertoires. A TCS score was defined as the ratio between F50 (clonal expansion) and ExV (chaos), using BLOSUM62-based TCRdist between CDR3 peptides within each V-J. Welch's t-statistics and random forest reduced 500 to 550 V-J features to under 15, which were used in a naive Bayes classifier (R e1071). The similarity between thyroid and blood repertoires was quantified using the Morisita-Horn index. The public sequencing data were trimmed at Q25 with fastp and processed into clonotypes with MiXCR by TCRdb, which kept only in-frame beta chains. When rows share a CDR3 protein, they turn into one entry using the most common DNA and genes. These V and J calls are TCRdb output, not the study's own analysis. The sample contains some 800,000 distinct CDR3 sequences, 35% to 40% of them found a single time. 7.5% to 9.5% of the sample is taken by the ten largest.

Here the chain combines TRBV29-1 and TRBJ2-7; TRBD1 could be the D gene, as 6 bases match. The TCR sequence derives from a young man with Graves' hyperthyroidism. Input material: blood. The nucleotide sequence reads as follows: TGCAGTGGCCTTTCCGGGACACCATCCTACGAGCAGTACTTC. Translated, this gives CSGLSGTPSYEQYF.